One and the same sample provided the 7 T cell receptor beta chains below, sequenced in a study of CD8 T cells in Susac syndrome. About 0.45 to 1 ug RNA was reverse transcribed with random hexamers. TCRdb processed the immunoSEQ multiplex PCR reads anew with MiXCR; each CDR3 protein has one entry. The sample yields more than 75,000 distinct CDR3 sequences, roughly 91% seen once. The material sequenced was CD8+ T cells from PBMCs. These receptors were obtained from a human donor in good health.

The genes are TRBV29-1 and TRBJ2-2, with D possibly being TRBD1 (6 bases). The CDR3 extends over 14 amino acids. The germline V gene encodes CDR1 SQVTM and CDR2 ANQGSEA. V dropped 3 bases and J dropped 5 bases, with 13 bases sitting between them. The CDR3 DNA reads as TGCAGCGTTGATAGCCAGGGGAGAACCGGGGAGCTGTTTTTT. Translation gives CSVDSQGRTGELFF.

The V and J genes are TRBV3-1 and TRBJ1-4; D unclear. The CDR3 runs to 16 residues. V was trimmed by 3 bases and J by 0 bases, leaving 11 bases between them. The germline V gene has CDR1 LGHDT and CDR2 YNNKEL (reference sequence). The CDR3 reads CASSHVKASTNEKLFF. In DNA, the CDR3 is TGTGCCAGCAGCCACGTCAAGGCGTCAACTAATGAAAAACTGTTTTTT.

The chain uses TRBV7-9 and TRBJ2-5, with a tentative D call TRBD1 (5 bases). V lost 1 base and J 0 bases, leaving 9 bases between the germline ends. Germline CDR1 is SEHNR and CDR2 is FQNEAQ (reference sequence). This CDR3 comprises 15 residues. In DNA form, the CDR3 reads TGTGCCAGCAGCTTAGGCAGACAGTACCAAGAGACCCAGTACTTC. Protein sequence: CASSLGRQYQETQYF.

This chain uses TRBV18 with TRBJ2-7, with 7 positions matching TRBD1. Per the germline V gene, CDR1 is KGHSH and CDR2 is LQKENI. This CDR3 is built from 13 residues. J lost 5 bases, V lost 6 bases, and 7 bases had no gene match. In nucleotides, the CDR3 is TGTGCCAGCTCCCTCGACAGGGCCCACGAGCAGTACTTC. Translated: CASSLDRAHEQYF.

The chain has TRBV9 and TRBJ2-1, with 10 bases matching TRBD1. This CDR3 is 17 amino acids long. The V gene's germline CDR1 is SGDLS and CDR2 YYNGEE. J was trimmed by 4 bases and V by 0 bases; bases with no gene match: 7. The CDR3: CASSVAVVDRGYNEQFF. CDR3 DNA sequence: TGTGCCAGCAGCGTAGCTGTGGTGGACAGGGGGTACAATGAGCAGTTCTTC.

The chain combines TRBV10-3 with TRBJ1-1, with 9 bases aligning to TRBD1. Germline V gene data show CDR1 as ENHRY and CDR2 as SYGVKD. The CDR3 is 14 amino acids. With V trimmed by 10 bases and J by 4 bases, 10 bases remained unmatched. CDR3 sequence (DNA): TGTGCCAACTCCCCGACAGGGGGGAGCACTGAAGCTTTCTTT. Protein product: CANSPTGGSTEAFF.

The chain joins TRBV29-1 to TRBJ1-1, with D possibly matching TRBD1 (6 bases). The length of the CDR3 is 12 residues. Deletions cut 7 bases from V and 5 bases from J, with 14 bases between. Germline V gene data show CDR1 as SQVTM and CDR2 as ANQGSEA. The CDR3 bases are TGCAGCGGGCTAGGACAGCGGACTGAAGCTTTCTTT. Residues: CSGLGQRTEAFF.